This record looks at one T cell receptor (beta chain) sequence and its context. Authors' processing steps: Amplification from reference gene primers served as the basis for estimated nucleated cell counts. TCRdb keeps only in-frame clones here, not all; method: immunoSEQ multiplex PCR. V, J and clone size derive from that table, while D and trimming were established from the DNA sequence. The sample has about 210,000 clones; 70% to 90% are singletons. This sample was included in a study of blood T cell repertoires in COVID-19. The overall study: Samples came from the United States, Italy and Spain, spanning acute and convalescent COVID-19. The cDNA or gDNA used as material had been derived from T cells, B-cell-depleted T cells, or PBMCs.

The sample was peripheral blood. This sequence was found in a woman in her forties with acute or convalescent COVID-19.

CDR3 in DNA: TGTGCCAGCAGCCAAGAGAGCAGGGGGGAGCTGTTTTTT. It is translated as CASSQESRGELFF. The rearrangement uses TRBV4-2 and TRBJ2-2; D is ambiguous. The CDR3 runs to 13 residues. Germline V gives CDR1 LGHNA, CDR2 YNFKEQ. V lost 0 bases to trimming and J lost 8 bases, with 7 bases between them.